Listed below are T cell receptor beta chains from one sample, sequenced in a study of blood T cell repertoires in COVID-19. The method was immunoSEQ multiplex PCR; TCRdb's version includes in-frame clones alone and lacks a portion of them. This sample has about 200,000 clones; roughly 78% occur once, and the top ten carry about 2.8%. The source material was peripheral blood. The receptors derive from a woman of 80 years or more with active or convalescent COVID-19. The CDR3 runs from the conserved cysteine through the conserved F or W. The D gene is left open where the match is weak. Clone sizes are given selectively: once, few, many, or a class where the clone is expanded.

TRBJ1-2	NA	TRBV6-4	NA	TGTGCCAGCAGTGCCGGGAGTGGAGGCTACACCTTC	CASSAGSGGYTF
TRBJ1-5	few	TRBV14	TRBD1	TGTGCCAGCAGCCTAGGGACAGATAGCAATCAGCCCCAGCATTTT	CASSLGTDSNQPQHF
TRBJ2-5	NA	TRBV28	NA	TGTGCCACCTCGACTGTTGGGCAAGAGACCCAGTACTTC	CATSTVGQETQYF
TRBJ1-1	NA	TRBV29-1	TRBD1	TGCAGCGTTCAGCAGGGGGTGGGAACTGAAGCTTTCTTT	CSVQQGVGTEAFF
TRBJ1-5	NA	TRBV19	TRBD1	TGTGCCAGTAGTACCGACAGGGTTTATAATCAGCCCCAGCATTTT	CASSTDRVYNQPQHF
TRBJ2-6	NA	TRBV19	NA	TGTGCCAGTAGTATTGGTTTTTCCTACTCTGGGGCCAACGTCCTGACTTTC	CASSIGFSYSGANVLTF
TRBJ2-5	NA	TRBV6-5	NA	TGTGCCAGCAGTTCGGCCCGGGGGACCCAGTACTTC	CASSSARGTQYF
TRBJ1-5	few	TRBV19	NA	TGTGCCAGTAGTATCCATGGCAATCAGCCCCAGCATTTT	CASSIHGNQPQHF
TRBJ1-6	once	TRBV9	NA	TGTGCCAGCAGCGTATCCGCAGGGGATAATTCACCCCTCCACTTT	CASSVSAGDNSPLHF
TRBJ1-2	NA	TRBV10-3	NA	TGTGCCATCAGTAAGCCCCTCCCTAACTATGGCTACACCTTC	CAISKPLPNYGYTF
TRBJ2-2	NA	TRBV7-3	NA	TGTGCCAGCAGCTTAAGGCACCGCGGATCAGGGGGGGAGCTGTTTTTT	CASSLRHRGSGGELFF
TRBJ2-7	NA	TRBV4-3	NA	TGCGCCAGCAGCCAATGGGCAGGTCCCTACGAGCAGTACTTC	CASSQWAGPYEQYF
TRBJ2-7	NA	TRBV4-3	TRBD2	TGCGCCAGCAGCCAACCCGGGACTAGCGTCCACGAGCAGTACTTC	CASSQPGTSVHEQYF
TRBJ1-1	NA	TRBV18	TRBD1	TGTGCCAGCTCACCGCCCGGGACAGGGAACACTGAAGCTTTCTTT	CASSPPGTGNTEAFF
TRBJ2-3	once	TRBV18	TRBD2	TGTGCCAGCTCACCTTCGGCGCGGGGGGAAGATACGCAGTATTTT	CASSPSARGEDTQYF
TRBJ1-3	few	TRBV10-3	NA	TGTGCCACGGGAGGTCAGACTGGAAACACCATATATTTT	CATGGQTGNTIYF
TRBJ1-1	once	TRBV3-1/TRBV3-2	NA	TGTGCCAGCAGCCAGCTTTCCAGCACTGAAGCTTTCTTT	CASSQLSSTEAFF
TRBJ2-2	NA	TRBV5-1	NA	TGCGCCAGCACTCTCTACCTAGCCGGGAACACCGGGGAGCTGTTTTTT	CASTLYLAGNTGELFF
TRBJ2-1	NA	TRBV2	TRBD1	TGTGCCAGCAGGCACAGGGGTCCCGTTGGGAATGAGCAGTTCTTC	CASRHRGPVGNEQFF
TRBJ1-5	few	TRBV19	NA	TGTGCCAGTAGTAAAACAGGATATAGCAATCAGCCCCAGCATTTT	CASSKTGYSNQPQHF
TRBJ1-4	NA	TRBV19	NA	TGTGCCAGTAGTCCTCTGGACAGTAATGAAAAACTGTTTTTT	CASSPLDSNEKLFF
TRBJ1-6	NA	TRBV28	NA	TGTGCCAGCAGTTTCGAGTCAAGCTCCTATAATTCACCCCTCCACTTT	CASSFESSSYNSPLHF
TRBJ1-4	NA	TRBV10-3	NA	TGTGCCATCCGGGGACACGATAATGAAAAACTGTTTTTT	CAIRGHDNEKLFF
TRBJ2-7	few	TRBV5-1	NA	TGCGCCAGCAGCTTGGGGTCCGGTCGCCTCATCCACGAGCAGTACTTC	CASSLGSGRLIHEQYF
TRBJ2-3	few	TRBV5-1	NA	TGCGCCAGCAGCTCACGGACTGGCGGACGGGGAGATACGCAGTATTTT	CASSSRTGGRGDTQYF
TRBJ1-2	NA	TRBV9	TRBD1	TGTGCCAGCAGTTTTGGACAGGGCTATGGCTACACCTTC	CASSFGQGYGYTF
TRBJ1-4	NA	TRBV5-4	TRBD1	TGTGCCAGCAGCTTCGGGACAGGAGATGAAAAACTGTTTTTT	CASSFGTGDEKLFF
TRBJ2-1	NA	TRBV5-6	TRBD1	TGTGCCAGCAGCTGGGACAGTTCCTACAATGAGCAGTTCTTC	CASSWDSSYNEQFF
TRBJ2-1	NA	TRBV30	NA	TGTGCCTGGAGTAGGAGGGTGAGTGGGAATGAGCAGTTCTTC	CAWSRRVSGNEQFF
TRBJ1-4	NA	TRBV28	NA	TGTGCCAGCAGTTTGGACAGCCACAGGGAAACTAATGAAAAACTGTTTTTT	CASSLDSHRETNEKLFF
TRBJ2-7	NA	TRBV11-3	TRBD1	TGTGCCAGCAGCACTCGGACAGGGTTCGAGCAGTACTTC	CASSTRTGFEQYF
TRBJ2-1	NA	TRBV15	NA	TGTGCCACCAGCAGAGCTCGGACAGATGAGCAGTTCTTC	CATSRARTDEQFF
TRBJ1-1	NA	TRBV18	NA	TGTGCCAGCTCACCATCCTTTGGGAGGGGGAGCACTGAAGCTTTCTTT	CASSPSFGRGSTEAFF
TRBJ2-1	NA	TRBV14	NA	TGTGCCAGCAGCCAAGAGACTAGCTACAATGAGCAGTTCTTC	CASSQETSYNEQFF
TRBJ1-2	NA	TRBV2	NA	TGTGCCAGCAGGCCCTCGGTCTATGGCTACACCTTC	CASRPSVYGYTF
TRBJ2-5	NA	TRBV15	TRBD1	TGTGCCACCAGCGGCCCCGGGACAGGGAGAGAGACCCAGTACTTC	CATSGPGTGRETQYF
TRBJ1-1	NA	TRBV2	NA	TGTGCCAGCTCCTACGGGAACACTGAAGCTTTCTTT	CASSYGNTEAFF
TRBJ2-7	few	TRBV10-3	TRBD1	TGTGCCATCAGTGAGACAGGGGGACCTACCGAGCAGTACTTC	CAISETGGPTEQYF
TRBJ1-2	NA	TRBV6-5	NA	TGTGCCAGCAGTTACGAGGCAGGGAGGGGCTACACCTTC	CASSYEAGRGYTF
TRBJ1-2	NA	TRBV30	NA	TGTGCCTGGAGTCGATCGAGTCCGGGCTATGGCTACACCTTC	CAWSRSSPGYGYTF
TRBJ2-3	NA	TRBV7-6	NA	TGTGCCAGCAGCCCTTCGGGGTTGAGTATCGCAGATACGCAGTATTTT	CASSPSGLSIADTQYF
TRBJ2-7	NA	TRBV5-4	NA	TGTGCCAGCAGCTTGTGGCGGGGTGGCAGCTCCTACGAGCAGTACTTC	CASSLWRGGSSYEQYF
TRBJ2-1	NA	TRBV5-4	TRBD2	TGTGCCAGCAGCCCGGGACTAGCACGGGGTGAGCAGTTCTTC	CASSPGLARGEQFF
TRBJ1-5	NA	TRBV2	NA	TGTGCCACCACACTGGGGACAAACAATCAGCCCCAGCATTTT	CATTLGTNNQPQHF
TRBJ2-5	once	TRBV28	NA	TGTGCCAGCAGTTTCTCAGACAACCAAGAGACCCAGTACTTC	CASSFSDNQETQYF
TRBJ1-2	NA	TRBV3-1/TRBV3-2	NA	TGTGCCAGCAGCCAAGGACAGGTCTATGGCTACACCTTC	CASSQGQVYGYTF
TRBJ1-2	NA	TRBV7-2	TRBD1	TGTGCCAGCAGCTTAGGACAGGGTAACTATGGCTACACCTTC	CASSLGQGNYGYTF
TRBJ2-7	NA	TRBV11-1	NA	TGTGCCAGCAGCTTAGCCCCCCTCGGAGGCAGCTCCTACGAGCAGTACTTC	CASSLAPLGGSSYEQYF
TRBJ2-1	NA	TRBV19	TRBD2	TGTGCCAGTAGCAAACCGGGACTAGCGGGGGGGAGCTCCTACAATGAGCAGTTCTTC	CASSKPGLAGGSSYNEQFF
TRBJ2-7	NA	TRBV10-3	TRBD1	TGTGCCATCAGTGAGTCGGTGGGGACAGGGGATTACTTC	CAISESVGTGDYF